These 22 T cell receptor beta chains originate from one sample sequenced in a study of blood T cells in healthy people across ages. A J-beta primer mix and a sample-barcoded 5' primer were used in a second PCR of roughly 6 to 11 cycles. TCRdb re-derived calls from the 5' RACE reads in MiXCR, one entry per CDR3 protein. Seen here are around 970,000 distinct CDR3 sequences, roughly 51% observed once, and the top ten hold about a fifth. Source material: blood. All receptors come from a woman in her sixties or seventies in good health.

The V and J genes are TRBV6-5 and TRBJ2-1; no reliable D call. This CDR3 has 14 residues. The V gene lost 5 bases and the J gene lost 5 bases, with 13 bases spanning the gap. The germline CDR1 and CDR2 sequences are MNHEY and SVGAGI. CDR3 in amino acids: CASSLGRPHNEQFF. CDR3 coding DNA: TGTGCCAGCAGTCTAGGACGACCCCACAATGAGCAGTTCTTC.

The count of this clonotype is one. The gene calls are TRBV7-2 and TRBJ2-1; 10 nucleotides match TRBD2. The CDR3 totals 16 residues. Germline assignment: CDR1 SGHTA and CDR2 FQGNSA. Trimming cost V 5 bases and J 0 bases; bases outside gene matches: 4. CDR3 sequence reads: CASSLIAGGSYNEQFF. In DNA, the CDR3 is TGTGCCAGCAGCCTCATAGCGGGAGGCTCCTACAATGAGCAGTTCTTC.

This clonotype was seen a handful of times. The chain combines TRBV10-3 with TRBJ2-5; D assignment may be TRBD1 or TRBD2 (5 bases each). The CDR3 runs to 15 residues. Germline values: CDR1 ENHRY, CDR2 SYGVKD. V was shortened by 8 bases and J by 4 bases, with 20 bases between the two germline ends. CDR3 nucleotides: TGTGCCATCGGGCCTCTATCGGGGACGGGAGAGACCCAGTACTTC. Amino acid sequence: CAIGPLSGTGETQYF.

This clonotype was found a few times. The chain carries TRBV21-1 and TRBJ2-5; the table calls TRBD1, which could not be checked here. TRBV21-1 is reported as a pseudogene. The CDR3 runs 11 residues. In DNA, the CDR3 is TGTGCCACCCCCGTGAAAGAGACCCAGTACTTC. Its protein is CATPVKETQYF.

As DNA, the CDR3 is TGCGCCAGCAGAACAGGACTAGCGCACTCCTACGAGCAGTACTTC. Protein sequence: CASRTGLAHSYEQYF. This rearrangement joins TRBV5-1 to TRBJ2-7; 9 bases align to TRBD2. In germline, CDR1 is SGHRS, CDR2 YFSETQ. This CDR3 is built from 15 residues. Losses at the gene ends were 5 bases for V and 0 bases for J; bases not matched to a gene: 6.

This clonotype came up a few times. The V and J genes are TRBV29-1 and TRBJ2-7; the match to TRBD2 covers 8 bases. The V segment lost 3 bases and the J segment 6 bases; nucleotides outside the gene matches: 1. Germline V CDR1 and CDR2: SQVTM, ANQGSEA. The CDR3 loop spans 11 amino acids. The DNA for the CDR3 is TGCAGCGTTGATAGCGGGACCGAGCAGTACTTC. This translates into CSVDSGTEQYF.

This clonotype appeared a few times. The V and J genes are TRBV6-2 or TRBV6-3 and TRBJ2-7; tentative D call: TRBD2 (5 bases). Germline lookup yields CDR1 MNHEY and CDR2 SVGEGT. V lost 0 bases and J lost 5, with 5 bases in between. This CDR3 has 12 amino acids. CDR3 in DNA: TGTGCCAGCAGTTACTCGAGGGACGAGCAGTACTTC. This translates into CASSYSRDEQYF.

CDR3 amino acids: CASSYTSHHEQYF. The CDR3 nucleotides read TGTGCCAGCAGTTACACTAGTCACCACGAGCAGTACTTC. The chain combines TRBV6-2 or TRBV6-3 with TRBJ2-7; tentative D call: TRBD2 (5 bases). CDR1 is MNHEY, CDR2 SVGEGT, per germline. The CDR3 loop spans 13 amino acids. Trimming pared 2 bases from V and 5 bases from J, leaving 10 bases between.

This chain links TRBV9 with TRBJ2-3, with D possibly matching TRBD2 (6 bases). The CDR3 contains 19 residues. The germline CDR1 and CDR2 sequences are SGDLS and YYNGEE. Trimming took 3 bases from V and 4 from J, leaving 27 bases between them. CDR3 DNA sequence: TGTGCCAGCAGCGCCCGAGGCGGGTATGTGGGGGAGGTAGCAGATACGCAGTATTTT. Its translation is CASSARGGYVGEVADTQYF. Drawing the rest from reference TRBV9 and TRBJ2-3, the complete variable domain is DSGVTQTPKHLITATGQRVTLRCSPRSGDLSVYWYQQSLDQGLQFLIQYYNGEERAKGNILERFSAQQFPDLHSELNLSSLELGDSALYFCASSARGGYVGEVADTQYFGPGTRLTVL.

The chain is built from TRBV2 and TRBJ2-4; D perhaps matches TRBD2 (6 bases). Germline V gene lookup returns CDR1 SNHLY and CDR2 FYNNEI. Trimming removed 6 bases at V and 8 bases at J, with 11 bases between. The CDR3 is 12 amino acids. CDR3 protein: CASREGRDIQYF. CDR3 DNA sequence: TGTGCCAGCAGGGAGGGCCGAGACATTCAGTACTTC.

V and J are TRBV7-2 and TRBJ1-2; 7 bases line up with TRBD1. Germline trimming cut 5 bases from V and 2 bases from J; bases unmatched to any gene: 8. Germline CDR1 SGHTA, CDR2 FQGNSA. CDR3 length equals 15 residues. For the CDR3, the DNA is TGTGCCAGCAGCCGGACAGGTCCGCCGAACTATGGCTACACCTTC. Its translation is CASSRTGPPNYGYTF.

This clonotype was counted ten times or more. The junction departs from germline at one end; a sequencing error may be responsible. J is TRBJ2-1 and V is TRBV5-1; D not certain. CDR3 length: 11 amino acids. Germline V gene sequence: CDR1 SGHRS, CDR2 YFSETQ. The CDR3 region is CASSSVGEQFF. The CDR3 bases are TGTGCCAGCAGTTCAGTAGGAGAGCAGTTCTTC.

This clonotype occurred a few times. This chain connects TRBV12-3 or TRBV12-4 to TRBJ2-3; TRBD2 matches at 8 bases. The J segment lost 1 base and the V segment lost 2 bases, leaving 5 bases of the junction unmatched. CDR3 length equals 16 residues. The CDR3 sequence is CASSLIAGGRTDTQYF. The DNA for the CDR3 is TGTGCCAGCAGTTTAATTGCGGGAGGTCGCACAGATACGCAGTATTTT.

This CDR3 reads CASRSSRGWLSPLHF. CDR3 sequence (DNA): TGTGCCAGCAGATCCAGCAGAGGGTGGTTGTCACCCCTCCACTTT. The rearrangement joins TRBV6-1 to TRBJ1-6; D not resolved. The CDR3 runs to 15 residues. Germline loops: CDR1 MNHNS, CDR2 SASEGT. V lost 6 bases, J lost 10 bases, and 19 bases lay in between.

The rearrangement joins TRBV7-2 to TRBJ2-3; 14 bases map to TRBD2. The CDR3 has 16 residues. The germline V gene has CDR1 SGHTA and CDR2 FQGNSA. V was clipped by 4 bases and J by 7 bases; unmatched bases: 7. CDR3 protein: CASSSETSGRANTQYF. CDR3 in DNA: TGTGCCAGCAGCTCCGAGACTAGCGGGAGGGCGAATACGCAGTATTTT. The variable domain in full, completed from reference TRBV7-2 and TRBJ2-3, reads GAGVSQSPSNKVTEKGKDVELRCDPISGHTALYWYRQSLGQGLEFLIYFQGNSAPDKSGLPSDRFSAERTGGSVSTLTIQRTQQEDSAVYLCASSSETSGRANTQYFGPGTRLTVL.

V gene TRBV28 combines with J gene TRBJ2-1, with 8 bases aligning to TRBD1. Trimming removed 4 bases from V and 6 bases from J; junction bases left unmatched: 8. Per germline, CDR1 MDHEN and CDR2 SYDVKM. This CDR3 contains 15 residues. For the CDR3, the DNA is TGTGCCAGCAGTTCCCACAGGGGGGTGGGCAATGAGCAGTTCTTC. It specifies CASSSHRGVGNEQFF.

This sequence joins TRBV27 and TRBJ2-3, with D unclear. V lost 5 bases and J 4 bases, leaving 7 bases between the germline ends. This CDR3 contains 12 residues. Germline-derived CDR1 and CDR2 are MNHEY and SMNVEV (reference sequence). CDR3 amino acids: CASSDSPDTQYF. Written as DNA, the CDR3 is TGTGCCAGCAGTGACTCTCCAGATACGCAGTATTTT.

The CDR3: CASSEDSPPYEQYF. The CDR3 DNA reads as TGTGCCAGCAGTGAGGACAGCCCTCCCTACGAGCAGTACTTC. The J gene is TRBJ2-7, the V gene TRBV25-1, with a weak D call TRBD1 (6 bases). The germline V and J ends were trimmed by 3 bases and 2 bases, with 11 bases remaining between them. CDR3 length equals 14 residues. CDR1 MGHDK and CDR2 SYGVNS come from the germline V gene.

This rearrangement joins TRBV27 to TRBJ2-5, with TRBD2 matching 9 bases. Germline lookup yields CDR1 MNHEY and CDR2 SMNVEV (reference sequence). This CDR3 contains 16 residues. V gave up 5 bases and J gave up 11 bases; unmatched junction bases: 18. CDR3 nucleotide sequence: TGTGCCAGCAGTCTCACCTCGGGACTAGCTACCCTTAAGCAGTACTTC. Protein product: CASSLTSGLATLKQYF.

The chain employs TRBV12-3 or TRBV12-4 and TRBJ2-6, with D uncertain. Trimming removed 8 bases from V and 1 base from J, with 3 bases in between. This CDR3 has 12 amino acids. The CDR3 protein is CASLSGANVLTF. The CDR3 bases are TGTGCCAGCTTGTCTGGGGCCAACGTCCTGACTTTC.

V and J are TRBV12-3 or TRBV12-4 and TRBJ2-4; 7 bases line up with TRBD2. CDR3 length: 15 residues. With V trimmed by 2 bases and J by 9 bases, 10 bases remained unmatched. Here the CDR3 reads CASSLFVGERGIQYF. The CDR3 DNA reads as TGTGCCAGCAGTTTATTTGTGGGAGAGCGGGGCATTCAGTACTTC.

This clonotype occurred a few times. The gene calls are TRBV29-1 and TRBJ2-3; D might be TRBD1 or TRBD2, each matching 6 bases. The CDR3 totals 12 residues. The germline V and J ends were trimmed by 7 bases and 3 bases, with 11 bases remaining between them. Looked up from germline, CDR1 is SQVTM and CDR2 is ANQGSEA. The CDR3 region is CSAGAQTDTQYF. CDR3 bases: TGCAGCGCGGGGGCGCAGACAGATACGCAGTATTTT.